Shown below are 11 T cell receptor beta chains from a single sample sequenced in a study of shared clonotypes between healthy human individuals. Sequencing used immunoSEQ multiplex PCR; TCRdb keeps in-frame clones, though not all of them. The sample consists of around 530,000 clones, around 78% of them appearing once. Sequenced input: PBMCs. The receptors stem from a woman in her 40s in good health. Some clones in this sample may be carry-over from other donors' samples.

This clone is a singleton in its sample. This chain joins TRBV4-2 and TRBJ2-1; the match to TRBD2 covers 9 bases. CDR3 length equals 21 residues. The V segment lost 0 bases and the J segment 6 bases; nucleotides outside the gene matches: 21. The germline V gene has CDR1 LGHNA and CDR2 YNFKEQ. The CDR3 nucleotides read TGTGCCAGCAGCCAAGAATCTCGACGCAGACTAGCGGTAAGCGTTGGCAATGAGCAGTTCTTC. This codes for CASSQESRRRLAVSVGNEQFF.

A few counts support this clone. With a much larger clone just one base away, this may be a read error. The chain links TRBV15 to TRBJ2-5, with D unclear. The CDR3 totals 12 residues. CDR1 LNHNV and CDR2 YYDKDF come from the germline V gene (reference sequence). The V gene lost 0 bases and the J gene lost 7 bases, with 6 bases spanning the gap. The CDR3 region has the DNA TGTGCCACCAGCAGAGATCGAGGGACCCAGTACTTC. Protein product: CATSRDRGTQYF.

V usage is TRBV2 and J usage is TRBJ2-2; TRBD2 agrees at 13 bases. V lost 7 bases to trimming and J lost 6 bases; unmatched junction nucleotides: 8. The CDR3 has 16 residues. Germline assignment: CDR1 SNHLY and CDR2 FYNNEI. The chain's CDR3 is CASTPFGTSGAGELFF. CDR3 in DNA: TGTGCCAGCACCCCATTCGGGACTAGCGGGGCCGGGGAGCTGTTTTTT.

In this sample, this clone turned up many times. The same CDR3 is also encoded by other DNA sequences in this sample. This sequence joins TRBV5-6 and TRBJ2-7, with D unclear. The CDR3 is 15 amino acids. V lost 0 bases to trimming and J lost 3 bases, with 13 bases between them. Germline CDR1 reads SGHDT; CDR2 reads YYEEEE. This CDR3 is CASSLAPSWVYEQYF. CDR3 coding DNA: TGTGCCAGCAGCTTGGCGCCTAGTTGGGTCTACGAGCAGTACTTC.

The chain recombines TRBV18 with TRBJ1-2, with D possibly being TRBD1 (6 bases). The CDR3 is 18 residues long. V lost 3 bases and J lost 0, with 20 bases in between. Germline values: CDR1 KGHSH, CDR2 LQKENI. Here the CDR3 reads CASSPRTDPTSSNYGYTF. In DNA, the CDR3 is TGTGCCAGCTCACCTCGGACAGATCCCACGTCTTCTAACTATGGCTACACCTTC.

V usage is TRBV5-1 and J usage is TRBJ2-1; 11 positions agree with TRBD2. Germline assignment: CDR1 SGHRS and CDR2 YFSETQ. With V trimmed by 2 bases and J by 12 bases, 7 bases remained unmatched. The CDR3 spans 14 residues. CDR3 sequence reads: CASSLGLAGDGQFF. As DNA, the CDR3 is TGCGCCAGCAGCTTAGGACTAGCGGGTGATGGGCAGTTCTTC.

The V and J genes are TRBV9 and TRBJ2-1; 8 nucleotides match TRBD1. Germline lookup yields CDR1 SGDLS and CDR2 YYNGEE. The trim removed 3 bases at V and 4 bases at J, leaving 3 bases unmatched. The CDR3 is 14 amino acids. CDR3 coding DNA: TGTGCCAGCAGCGCTCGGACAGGGTACAATGAGCAGTTCTTC. Its translation is CASSARTGYNEQFF.

The chain combines TRBV2 with TRBJ2-7; 8 positions match TRBD1. The CDR3 extends over 15 amino acids. V was pared by 3 bases and J by 3 bases, with 7 bases of the junction left unmatched. Germline loops: CDR1 SNHLY, CDR2 FYNNEI. The CDR3 here is CASSEDRASIYEQYF. CDR3 sequence (DNA): TGTGCCAGCAGTGAGGACAGGGCGTCTATCTACGAGCAGTACTTC.

This sequence joins TRBV2 and TRBJ2-7, with 7 positions matching TRBD2. CDR1 and CDR2 from the germline V gene are SNHLY and FYNNEI. This CDR3 has 16 residues. The junction had 12 bases not matched to a gene; V was cut back by 4 bases and J by 3 bases. CDR3 residues: CASSVPGLTILYEQYF. For the CDR3, the DNA is TGTGCCAGCAGTGTTCCGGGACTAACAATCCTCTACGAGCAGTACTTC.

The chain carries TRBV7-8 and TRBJ2-5; D unresolved. Germline CDR1 is SGHVS and CDR2 is FQNEAQ. The CDR3 covers 10 residues. The V end lost 3 bases, the J end lost 5 bases, and 1 base lay between the germline ends. The CDR3 loop reads CASSLETQYF. The CDR3 DNA is TGTGCCAGCAGCTTGGAGACCCAGTACTTC. The full variable domain, completed using reference TRBV7-8 and TRBJ2-5, is GAGVSQSPRYKVAKRGQDVALRCDPISGHVSLFWYQQALGQGPEFLTYFQNEAQLDKSGLPSDRFFAERPEGSVSTLKIQRTQQEDSAVYLCASSLETQYFGPGTRLLVL.

By frequency in the sample, this clone is medium-sized (0.01 to 0.1%). The sample holds other DNA sequences that translate to the same CDR3. The chain is built from TRBV6-1 and TRBJ2-6; D not certain. The CDR3 extends over 14 amino acids. V dropped 5 bases and J dropped 2 bases, with 7 bases sitting between them. Germline V gene lookup returns CDR1 MNHNS and CDR2 SASEGT. DNA for the CDR3: TGTGCCAGCAGTCAGTTACCTGGGGCCAACGTCCTGACTTTC. This codes for CASSQLPGANVLTF.